This is a list of T cell receptor beta chains from one sample in a study of blood T cell repertoires in COVID-19. The table came from immunoSEQ multiplex PCR; TCRdb's copy has only in-frame clones and leaves some out. The sample contains 61,000 or so clones, roughly 90% of which appear only once. Sequencing input: peripheral blood. The source of these receptors is a woman in her forties or fifties with active or convalescent COVID-19. CDR3s include the opening cysteine and the closing phenylalanine or tryptophan. D genes are given only for firm matches. Not all rows give a size; the values are once, few, many and, for expanded clones, a class.

DNA,CDR3,length,size,D,V,J
TGTGCCAGCAGAGTTGGGGACAGCCCATACAATGAGCAGTTCTTC,CASRVGDSPYNEQFF,15,NA,TRBD1,TRBV27,TRBJ2-1
TGCGCCAGCAGCTTGAACTCCGGGACTAGCGGAAAAACTGGGGCCAACGTCCTGACTTTC,CASSLNSGTSGKTGANVLTF,20,NA,TRBD2,TRBV5-1,TRBJ2-6
TGCGCCAGCAGCGCCGGGACAGGGAATCGTGGGGTAGAAGATACGCAGTATTTT,CASSAGTGNRGVEDTQYF,18,NA,TRBD1,TRBV10-1,TRBJ2-3
TGTGCCAGCAGAACCGGGACAGGGGACACCGGGGAGCTGTTTTTT,CASRTGTGDTGELFF,15,NA,TRBD1,TRBV6-5,TRBJ2-2
TGTGCCAGCACTGGACTAACCCTCTACGAGCAGTACTTC,CASTGLTLYEQYF,13,NA,NA,TRBV6-5,TRBJ2-7
TGCGCCAGCAGCTTGAGTTTAGGGGACAGGGCCTACGAGCAGTACTTC,CASSLSLGDRAYEQYF,16,NA,TRBD1,TRBV5-1,TRBJ2-7
TGTGCCAGCAGCGTATGGGCGGGCGCCCGGGATGGCTACACCTTC,CASSVWAGARDGYTF,15,NA,NA,TRBV9,TRBJ1-2
TGCGCCAGCAGCCAAGTGAGGAGTTTTGGAGAGCAGTTCTTC,CASSQVRSFGEQFF,14,NA,NA,TRBV4-1,TRBJ2-1
TGTGCCAGCAGCTTAATTCCTAGCAGCTCCTACAATGAGCAGTTCTTC,CASSLIPSSSYNEQFF,16,NA,NA,TRBV7-2,TRBJ2-1
TGTGCCAGCAGTTACTCAGGGACAGCTGGAAACACCATATATTTT,CASSYSGTAGNTIYF,15,NA,TRBD1,TRBV6-2/TRBV6-3,TRBJ1-3
TGTGCCAGCAGCTTAGGTCCGAGACTTAACACCGGGGAGCTGTTTTTT,CASSLGPRLNTGELFF,16,NA,NA,TRBV7-3,TRBJ2-2
TGCAGCGTTGACAAAGGGAGACGGGGTAGCGAGCAGTACTTC,CSVDKGRRGSEQYF,14,NA,NA,TRBV29-1,TRBJ2-7
TGTGCCAGCAGCTATACAGGGGGCAATCAGCCCCAGCATTTT,CASSYTGGNQPQHF,14,NA,TRBD1,TRBV7-9,TRBJ1-5
TGTGCCAGCAGCGGACAGAGCCTCTATGGCTACACCTTC,CASSGQSLYGYTF,13,NA,NA,TRBV12-3/TRBV12-4,TRBJ1-2
TGTGCCAGCAGCCCGCACGGGGGAGCGGGAGAGGTTAATACGCAGTATTTT,CASSPHGGAGEVNTQYF,17,NA,TRBD2,TRBV3-1/TRBV3-2,TRBJ2-3
TGTGCCAGCAGCTACAGAAGCTCCTACGAGCAGTACTTC,CASSYRSSYEQYF,13,NA,NA,TRBV27,TRBJ2-7
TGTGCCAGCTCACCAGGGACAGACCCAGATACGCAGTATTTT,CASSPGTDPDTQYF,14,NA,TRBD1,TRBV18,TRBJ2-3
TGTGCCAGCAGCTTAGCGCGAGACAGTGAGCAGTTCTTC,CASSLARDSEQFF,13,NA,NA,TRBV7-3,TRBJ2-1
TGTGCCAGTAGAGGACAGGGCCCAGATAGCAATCAGCCCCAGCATTTT,CASRGQGPDSNQPQHF,16,NA,TRBD1,TRBV19,TRBJ1-5
TGTGCCATCAGTGAAGGTGACAGGGCTATGAACACTGAAGCTTTCTTT,CAISEGDRAMNTEAFF,16,NA,TRBD1,TRBV10-3,TRBJ1-1
TGTGCCAGCTCATCAAATAACAGGGGAGTATTTGGTCAGCCCCAGCATTTT,CASSSNNRGVFGQPQHF,17,NA,TRBD1,TRBV18,TRBJ1-5
TGTGCCAGCAGCCAACTAGCAGGACTAGCGGGAGGCTACGAGCAGTACTTC,CASSQLAGLAGGYEQYF,17,NA,TRBD2,TRBV14,TRBJ2-7
TGTGCCAGTAGTACCCAGGTCAATCAGCCCCAGCATTTT,CASSTQVNQPQHF,13,NA,NA,TRBV19,TRBJ1-5
TGTGCCTGGAGTGTACTTGGGGGCGGCTATGGCTACACCTTC,CAWSVLGGGYGYTF,14,NA,NA,TRBV30,TRBJ1-2
TGTGCCAGCAGTGGAGGGGATGAGCAGTTCTTC,CASSGGDEQFF,11,NA,NA,TRBV11-3,TRBJ2-1
TGTGCCAGCAGCCTACCTTGGGACAGGGACAGGGAGACCCAGTACTTC,CASSLPWDRDRETQYF,16,NA,NA,TRBV21-1,TRBJ2-5
TGTGCCAGCAGCTTAGGGGACACATCCTACGAGCAGTACTTC,CASSLGDTSYEQYF,14,NA,NA,TRBV13,TRBJ2-7
TGTGCCAGCAGCGACTGGACTAGCACGACCAATGAGCAGTTCTTC,CASSDWTSTTNEQFF,15,NA,TRBD2,TRBV5-6,TRBJ2-1
TGTGCCAGCAGCTTACGAGGGGGTGGGCAGTTCTTC,CASSLRGGGQFF,12,NA,NA,TRBV7-3,TRBJ2-1
TGTGCCTGGAGTGTTGGGACAGTCAATCAGCCCCAGCATTTT,CAWSVGTVNQPQHF,14,NA,TRBD1,TRBV30,TRBJ1-5
TGTGCCAGCAGCCCAGGGCTAGGAGGGCAAGGCTACACCTTC,CASSPGLGGQGYTF,14,few,NA,TRBV11-2,TRBJ1-2
TGTGCCAGCAGCGTTCGATGGGGGGGCACTGAAGCTTTCTTT,CASSVRWGGTEAFF,14,NA,NA,TRBV9,TRBJ1-1
TGTGCCAGCAGTGAACAGGGACTAGCCCTCGGTGAGCAGTTCTTC,CASSEQGLALGEQFF,15,NA,TRBD2,TRBV6-1,TRBJ2-1
TGTGCCAGCAGCCAAGCGGGGGTTTTAGCCAAAAACATTCAGTACTTC,CASSQAGVLAKNIQYF,16,NA,NA,TRBV3-1/TRBV3-2,TRBJ2-4
TGTGCCAGCAGCTCGAACTCACACAGGGGTGGCTACACCTTC,CASSSNSHRGGYTF,14,few,TRBD1,TRBV7-9,TRBJ1-2
TGTGCCAGCTCGCCCGGGGGTGGGGCGGGCGAGCAGTACTTC,CASSPGGGAGEQYF,14,once,NA,TRBV18,TRBJ2-7
TGTGCCAGCAGTTTATCGGGGGGGACAGGTACCTACGAGCAGTACTTC,CASSLSGGTGTYEQYF,16,NA,NA,TRBV27,TRBJ2-7
TGTGCCACCAGTGATTCACGCGGGGCTGGGGAGACCCAGTACTTC,CATSDSRGAGETQYF,15,NA,NA,TRBV24-1,TRBJ2-5
TGTGCCATCTCGGGACTAGCGGGAGAGCAGTACTTC,CAISGLAGEQYF,12,NA,TRBD2,TRBV10-3,TRBJ2-7
TGTGCCACCAGCAGAGCAGGGTCCCCTGAGCAGTTCTTC,CATSRAGSPEQFF,13,once,NA,TRBV15,TRBJ2-1
TGTGCCAGCAGCGATCCCTTCAACTATGGCTACACCTTC,CASSDPFNYGYTF,13,few,NA,TRBV9,TRBJ1-2
TGTGCCAGCAGTTCCCAGGGTTTGGGATATGGCTACACCTTC,CASSSQGLGYGYTF,14,NA,NA,TRBV27,TRBJ1-2
TGTGCCAGTAGTGCCCAGGGTATGGAAGCTTTCTTT,CASSAQGMEAFF,12,NA,NA,TRBV19,TRBJ1-1
TGCGCCAGCAGCTTGGCCGACATGAATATTGGGACACTAAGGGGCATCTACGAGCAGTACTTC,CASSLADMNIGTLRGIYEQYF,21,once,NA,TRBV5-1,TRBJ2-7
TGTGCCTGGAGTGTAACTCTAGAACATAGCGGGAGGAGCGACACCGGGGAGCTGTTTTTT,CAWSVTLEHSGRSDTGELFF,20,NA,TRBD2,TRBV30,TRBJ2-2
TGTGCCAGCAGCTCACGACTAGGGTCGGCCGGGGAGCTGTTTTTT,CASSSRLGSAGELFF,15,NA,NA,TRBV9,TRBJ2-2
TGTGCCAGCGGTGGACAGCTCTACGAGCAGTACTTC,CASGGQLYEQYF,12,NA,NA,TRBV2,TRBJ2-7
TGTGCCAGCAAGGGAGAGGGCAATGAGCAGTTCTTC,CASKGEGNEQFF,12,NA,NA,TRBV2,TRBJ2-1